The 11 T cell receptor beta chains listed next were all sequenced from one sample in a study of T cell changes during pregnancy in multiple sclerosis. The assay was immunoSEQ multiplex PCR, and TCRdb's table has in-frame clones only and misses some. The sample contains some 44,000 clones, 85% to 95% of which appear only once. The input for sequencing was CD4+ T cells from peripheral blood mononuclear cells, taken in the third trimester of pregnancy. The receptors derive from a female donor with multiple sclerosis, enrolled in a pregnancy study.

The chain has TRBV9 and TRBJ2-2; D not certain. The CDR3 length is 18 residues. Germline V gene lookup returns CDR1 SGDLS and CDR2 YYNGEE. Trimming shortened V by 0 bases and J by 2 bases, and 17 bases separated the two germline ends. The CDR3 sequence: CASSVDSLDPGNTGELFF. CDR3 in DNA: TGTGCCAGCAGCGTAGATTCCCTCGACCCAGGCAACACCGGGGAGCTGTTTTTT.

The rearrangement links TRBV7-6 to TRBJ2-3; 14 bases agree with TRBD2. Germline CDR1 and CDR2: SGHVS and FNYEAQ. With V trimmed by 2 bases and J by 3 bases, 7 bases remained unmatched. The CDR3 totals 18 residues. In nucleotides, the CDR3 is TGTGCCAGCAGCTTAAGACTAGCGGGAGGGCCTTTGACAGATACGCAGTATTTT. This translates into CASSLRLAGGPLTDTQYF.

The V and J genes are TRBV7-2 and TRBJ2-3, with 7 bases that match TRBD2. V was clipped by 3 bases and J by 2 bases; unmatched bases: 5. The CDR3 runs 15 residues. Germline values: CDR1 SGHTA, CDR2 FQGNSA. CDR3 residues: CASSLSGANTDTQYF. The CDR3 nucleotides are TGTGCCAGCAGCTTGAGCGGGGCCAACACAGATACGCAGTATTTT.

This clone has just one count. The chain is built from TRBV4-2 and TRBJ2-3, with TRBD2 matching over 7 bases. The CDR3 totals 17 residues. The J segment lost 4 bases and the V segment lost 1 base, leaving 11 bases of the junction unmatched. Looked up from germline, CDR1 is LGHNA and CDR2 is YNFKEQ. CDR3 protein: CASSQVPAGVVADTQYF. The CDR3 bases are TGTGCCAGCAGCCAAGTGCCCGCGGGAGTGGTGGCAGATACGCAGTATTTT.

J is TRBJ2-2 and V is TRBV28, with TRBD1 identical over 7 bases. This CDR3 contains 15 residues. Germline assignment: CDR1 MDHEN and CDR2 SYDVKM. The J segment lost 4 bases and the V segment lost 6 bases, leaving 8 bases of the junction unmatched. This CDR3 reads CASRWDRRGTGELFF. As DNA, the CDR3 is TGTGCCAGCAGATGGGACAGAAGAGGCACCGGGGAGCTGTTTTTT.

The chain couples TRBV7-2 to TRBJ1-2; D possibly corresponds to TRBD1 (5 bases). With 6 bases removed from V and 5 bases from J, the gap between germline ends came to 10 bases. The CDR3 length is 12 residues. From germline, CDR1 is SGHTA and CDR2 FQGNSA. CDR3 region: CASSRQSYGYTF. As DNA, the CDR3 is TGTGCCAGCAGTCGACAGTCTTATGGCTACACCTTC.

The V gene is TRBV11-1, the J gene TRBJ2-1; 13 nucleotides match TRBD2. Per germline, CDR1 SGHAT and CDR2 FQDESV (reference sequence). The CDR3 loop spans 15 amino acids. J lost 10 bases, V lost 6 bases, and 9 bases had no gene match. The CDR3 reads CASRTSGRAGREQFF. For the CDR3, the DNA is TGTGCCAGCAGAACTAGCGGGAGGGCCGGCCGGGAGCAGTTCTTC.

The CDR3 DNA reads TGTGCCAGCAGTTCCCATGCTAGCGGGAGCCCAGATACGCAGTATTTT. The encoded protein is CASSSHASGSPDTQYF. This chain uses TRBV27 with TRBJ2-3, with 10 positions matching TRBD2. CDR1 MNHEY and CDR2 SMNVEV come from the germline V gene (reference sequence). J was trimmed by 4 bases and V by 4 bases; bases with no gene match: 8. CDR3 length: 16 amino acids.

This chain uses TRBV5-1 with TRBJ1-1; perhaps TRBD1 as D (6 bases). The V end was cut by 4 bases, the J end by 1 base, with 11 bases between. There are 14 residues in the CDR3. CDR1 and CDR2 (germline): SGHRS, YFSETQ. The CDR3 is CASSRGGPNTEAFF. The CDR3 region has the DNA TGCGCCAGCAGCCGGGGGGGGCCGAACACTGAAGCTTTCTTT.

The J gene is TRBJ2-2, the V gene TRBV5-4; 11 positions agree with TRBD2. V dropped 2 bases and J dropped 11; count of bases not matched to a gene: 8. The CDR3 is 15 amino acids. In germline, CDR1 is SGHNT, CDR2 YYREEE (reference sequence). The DNA of the CDR3 is TGTGCCAGCAGCTTTTGGGCTAGCGGGAGGACCGAGCTGTTTTTT. Translation: CASSFWASGRTELFF.

The CDR3 spells CASSVGADGRGGAQYF. In DNA form, the CDR3 reads TGTGCCAGCAGCGTAGGCGCTGACGGGAGGGGTGGGGCGCAGTATTTT. The chain is built from TRBV9 and TRBJ2-3; 8 nucleotides line up with TRBD2. The CDR3 consists of 16 residues. The V gene's germline CDR1 is SGDLS and CDR2 YYNGEE. V lost 0 bases to trimming and J lost 10 bases; unmatched junction nucleotides: 13.